The present entry profiles one T cell receptor (beta chain) with its context. The CDR3 runs 15 residues. Germline V lookup: CDR1 SGHTA, CDR2 FQGNSA. The trim removed 5 bases at V and 5 bases at J, leaving 8 bases unmatched. These data originate in a study of blood T cell repertoires in COVID-19. For the study at large: In each case, the material was cDNA or gDNA derived from T cells, B-cell-depleted T cells, or PBMCs.

Study processing details: Reference gene primer amplification yielded estimated nucleated cell counts. Assay used: immunoSEQ multiplex PCR; TCRdb lists only in-frame clones, some missing. That table gives V, J and clone size, and the DNA gave D and trimming. The sample includes approximately 150,000 clones, around 90% of them seen just once. Enrollment of patients from Seattle took place during active infection, with longitudinal follow-up. The gene calls are TRBV7-2 and TRBJ2-1; TRBD2 matches at 8 bases. This TCR derives from a man between 18 and 35 years old with COVID-19, enrolled during active disease. The specimen was peripheral blood. In nucleotides, the CDR3 is TGTGCCAGCAGCCCCCCCCCGGGAGGGCACAATGAGCAGTTCTTC. As protein: CASSPPPGGHNEQFF.